These T cell receptor beta chains were read from a single sample in a study of cytomegalovirus exposure and HLA in healthy donors. Sequenced by immunoSEQ multiplex PCR; TCRdb stores in-frame clones only, minus some. The sample holds 90,000 to 110,000 clones; 69% are singletons and the top ten take approximately 3%. Sequenced sample: PBMCs. The receptors were gathered from a man aged 25-45 years in good health and CMV-seronegative. Both conserved end residues are part of each CDR3. A D gene is named only where the DNA matches it firmly. Size is stated for part of the rows, as once, few or many counts, or as a class when the clone is expanded.

size	J	V	D	DNA	CDR3
few	TRBJ2-7	TRBV5-1	NA	TGCGCCAGCAGCTTGGTCCCAGGCTACGAGCAGTACTTC	CASSLVPGYEQYF
NA	TRBJ2-5	TRBV10-2	NA	TGCGCCAGCGGGTGGCAGGGGGAGACCCAGTACTTC	CASGWQGETQYF
NA	TRBJ2-1	TRBV7-9	TRBD2	TGTGCCAGCAGCTTATATGGGTCTGGCGGGAGCTCCTACAATGAGCAGTTCTTC	CASSLYGSGGSSYNEQFF
NA	TRBJ2-3	TRBV28	NA	TGTGCCAGCAGTTTGACGGAGGGGTGGGGTACAGATACGCAGTATTTT	CASSLTEGWGTDTQYF
once	TRBJ2-3	TRBV9	TRBD2	TGTGCCAGCAGCGTAGCTCTCACTAGCGGGAACCCAGATACGCAGTATTTT	CASSVALTSGNPDTQYF
NA	TRBJ1-2	TRBV7-2	TRBD1	TGTGCCAGCAGATCCGACAGGGGGGACTATGGCTACACCTTC	CASRSDRGDYGYTF
few	TRBJ2-7	TRBV5-4	NA	TGTGCCAGCAGCTTGGTGGCGGGGGAGCAGTACTTC	CASSLVAGEQYF
NA	TRBJ1-2	TRBV25-1	NA	TGTGCCAGCAGTGTGGGGACTGGATCGTATGGCTACACCTTC	CASSVGTGSYGYTF
NA	TRBJ2-7	TRBV9	TRBD1	TGTGCCAGCAGCGGGTCAACAGGGGGCTACGAGCAGTACTTC	CASSGSTGGYEQYF
few	TRBJ1-5	TRBV6-5	NA	TGTGCCAGCAGTTACGACAGCTCTGGGCCCCAGCATTTT	CASSYDSSGPQHF
NA	TRBJ2-7	TRBV5-4	NA	TGTGCCAGCAGCTTGGGGGGGGGCGGGAACTCCTACGAGCAGTACTTC	CASSLGGGGNSYEQYF
NA	TRBJ2-7	TRBV5-6	NA	TGTGCCAGCAGCCCAAATACAGGGACATACGAGCAGTACTTC	CASSPNTGTYEQYF
NA	TRBJ1-5	TRBV19	NA	TGTGCCATATCGACAGGTGGTCAGCCCCAGCATTTT	CAISTGGQPQHF
NA	TRBJ2-2	TRBV7-2	NA	TGTGCCAGCAGCTTAGAATCCCATACCGGGGAGCTGTTTTTT	CASSLESHTGELFF
NA	TRBJ2-7	TRBV18	TRBD1	TGTGCCAGCTCACCAGGGACAGGGGGCGACGAGCAGTACTTC	CASSPGTGGDEQYF
NA	TRBJ2-6	TRBV5-1	NA	TGCGCCAGCAACCCGACTTCTGGGGCCAACGTCCTGACTTTC	CASNPTSGANVLTF
NA	TRBJ2-3	TRBV29-1	TRBD1	TGCAGCACCCCCGGTAAGACAGGGTCATCCGATACGCAGTATTTT	CSTPGKTGSSDTQYF
few	TRBJ1-1	TRBV29-1	TRBD1	TGCAGCGTTGTCGCCCAGGGGGGCACTGAAGCTTTCTTT	CSVVAQGGTEAFF
NA	TRBJ2-7	TRBV5-6	TRBD1	TGTGCCAGCAGCTACGGGACAGGCTACGAGCAGTACTTC	CASSYGTGYEQYF
few	TRBJ2-1	TRBV12-5	NA	TGTGCTAGTGGTTTGGTACCACACCAGCAGTTCTTC	CASGLVPHQQFF
NA	TRBJ1-6	TRBV7-2	NA	TGTGCCAGCAGCTTATCCACAGGGCCGCAATCACCCCTCCACTTT	CASSLSTGPQSPLHF
NA	TRBJ1-4	TRBV30	TRBD1	TGTGCCTGGAGTGTACAGGGACAGGGCGGTGAAAAACTGTTTTTT	CAWSVQGQGGEKLFF
NA	TRBJ1-1	TRBV28	NA	TGTGCCAGCAGTTCATCCCCGCGCGAAGCTTTCTTT	CASSSSPREAFF
NA	TRBJ1-4	TRBV5-8	NA	TGTGCCAGCAGCTTGTTGGGAGGCACTAATGAAAAACTGTTTTTT	CASSLLGGTNEKLFF
NA	TRBJ2-3	TRBV27	NA	TGTGCCAGCAGTTCACTTCAGGGGTCGAATACGCAGTATTTT	CASSSLQGSNTQYF
NA	TRBJ2-1	TRBV10-3	TRBD1	TGTGCCATCAGTACAGGGGGCTGGGACTCCTACAATGAGCAGTTCTTC	CAISTGGWDSYNEQFF